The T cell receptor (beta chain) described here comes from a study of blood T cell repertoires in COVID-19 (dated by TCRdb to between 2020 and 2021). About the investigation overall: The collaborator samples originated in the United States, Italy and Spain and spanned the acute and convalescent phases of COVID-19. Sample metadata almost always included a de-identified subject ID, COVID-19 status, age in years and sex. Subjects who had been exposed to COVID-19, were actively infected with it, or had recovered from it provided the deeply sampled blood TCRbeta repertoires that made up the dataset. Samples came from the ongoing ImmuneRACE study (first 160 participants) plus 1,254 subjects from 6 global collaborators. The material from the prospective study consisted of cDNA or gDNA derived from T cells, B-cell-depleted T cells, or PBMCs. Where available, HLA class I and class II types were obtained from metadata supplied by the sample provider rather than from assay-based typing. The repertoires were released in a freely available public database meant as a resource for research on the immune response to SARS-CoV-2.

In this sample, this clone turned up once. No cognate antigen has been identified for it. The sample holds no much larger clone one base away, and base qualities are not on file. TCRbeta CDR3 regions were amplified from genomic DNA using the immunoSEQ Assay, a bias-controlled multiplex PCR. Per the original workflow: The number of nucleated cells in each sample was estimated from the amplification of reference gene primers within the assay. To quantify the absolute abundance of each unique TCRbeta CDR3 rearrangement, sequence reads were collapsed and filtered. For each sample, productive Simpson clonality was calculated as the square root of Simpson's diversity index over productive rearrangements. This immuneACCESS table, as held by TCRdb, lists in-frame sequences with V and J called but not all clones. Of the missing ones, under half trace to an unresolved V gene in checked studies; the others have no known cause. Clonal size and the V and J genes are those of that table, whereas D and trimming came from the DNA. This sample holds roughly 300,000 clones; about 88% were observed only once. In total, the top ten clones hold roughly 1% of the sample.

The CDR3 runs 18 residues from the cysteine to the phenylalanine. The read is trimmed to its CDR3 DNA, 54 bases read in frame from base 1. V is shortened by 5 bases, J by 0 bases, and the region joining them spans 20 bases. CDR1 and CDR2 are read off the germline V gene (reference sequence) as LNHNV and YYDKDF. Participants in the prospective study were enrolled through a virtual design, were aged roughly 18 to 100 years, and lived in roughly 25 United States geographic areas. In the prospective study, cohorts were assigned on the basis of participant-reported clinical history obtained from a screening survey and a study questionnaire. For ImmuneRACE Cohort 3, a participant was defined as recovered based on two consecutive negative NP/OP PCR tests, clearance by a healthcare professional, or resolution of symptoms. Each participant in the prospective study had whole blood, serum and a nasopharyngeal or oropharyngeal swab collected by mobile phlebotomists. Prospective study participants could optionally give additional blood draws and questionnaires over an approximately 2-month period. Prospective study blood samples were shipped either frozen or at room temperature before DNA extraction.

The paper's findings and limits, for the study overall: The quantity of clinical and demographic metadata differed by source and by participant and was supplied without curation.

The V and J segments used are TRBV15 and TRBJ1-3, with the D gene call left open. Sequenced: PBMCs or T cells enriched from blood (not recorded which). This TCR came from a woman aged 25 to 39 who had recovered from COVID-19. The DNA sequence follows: TGTGCCACCAGCCATAATTTGGGCAGGTCCCACTCTGGAAACACCATATATTTT. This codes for CATSHNLGRSHSGNTIYF.